The present entry profiles one TCR beta chain with its context. Clones were sequenced by immunoSEQ multiplex PCR, and TCRdb holds only the in-frame ones, with some missing. This table has 40,000 or so clones, about 90% appearing once. This sample was taken from a study of T cell changes during pregnancy in multiple sclerosis. The V end lost 2 bases, the J end lost 3 bases, and 10 bases lay between the germline ends. The CDR3 runs to 14 residues. Germline values: CDR1 ENHRY, CDR2 SYGVKD. The source is a female donor with multiple sclerosis, enrolled in a pregnancy study. The chain couples TRBV10-3 to TRBJ1-2; possible D gene TRBD1, 5 bases. Sequenced material: CD4+ T cells from peripheral blood mononuclear cells, taken before pregnancy. CDR3 bases: TGTGCCATCAGTGAGGATCAGGGCTACTATGGCTACACCTTC. It translates to CAISEDQGYYGYTF.